This T cell receptor beta chain was recovered during a study of T cells in Graves' hyperthyroidism and ophthalmopathy. In the study overall: Pretreatment peripheral blood was obtained at initial diagnosis. Study results and caveats: Blood held most thyroid clonotypes expanded above 0.001 frequency.

TCR beta CDR3 regions were amplified from RNA. A first-round RT-PCR of the TCR CDR3 used the HTBI primer set. TCRdb recomputed calls from the multiplex PCR reads with MiXCR, one row per CDR3 protein. The sample shows roughly 520,000 distinct CDR3 sequences, less than 25% of them seen only once. With 7 bases clipped from V and 5 bases from J, the junction kept 4 bases outside the gene matches. Germline values: CDR1 LGHNT, CDR2 FRNRAP. This CDR3 has 13 amino acids. This clonotype has just a few counts. Its antigen is not identified. This TCR was recovered from a woman aged 25 to 39 with Graves' ophthalmopathy. Specimen: blood. The V gene is TRBV12-5, the J gene TRBJ2-5; TRBD2 matches 10 bases. Here the CDR3 reads CASATSGAETQYF. The CDR3, as DNA: TGTGCTAGTGCAACTAGCGGGGCGGAGACCCAGTACTTC.